These T cell receptor beta chains were read from a single sample in a study of T cell responses to AZD1222 COVID-19 vaccine. Assay: immunoSEQ multiplex PCR; the TCRdb copy retains only in-frame clones and omits some. The data show approximately 120,000 clones, roughly 87% seen once. The sequenced sample was peripheral blood, obtained 28 days after the second AZD1222 dose. The receptors come from an adult who received the AZD1222 COVID-19 vaccine. CDR3s include the opening cysteine and the closing phenylalanine or tryptophan. Fields, in order: clone size, J gene, V gene, D gene, CDR3 protein, CDR3 DNA. A D gene is named only where the DNA matches it firmly. Clone size, where shown, is once, few, many, or a class for clones that have expanded.

abundance: -
j_gene: TRBJ1-1
v_gene: TRBV28
d_gene: -
CDR3aa: CASSLKTAKMNTEAFF
CDR3nt: TGTGCCAGCAGTTTAAAGACAGCCAAAATGAACACTGAAGCTTTCTTT

abundance: once
j_gene: TRBJ1-2
v_gene: TRBV28
d_gene: TRBD1
CDR3aa: CASNTQGGYGYTF
CDR3nt: TGTGCCAGCAACACACAGGGGGGGTATGGCTACACCTTC

abundance: -
j_gene: TRBJ2-7
v_gene: TRBV30
d_gene: TRBD1
CDR3aa: CAWKAGTGFHEQYF
CDR3nt: TGTGCCTGGAAGGCCGGGACAGGGTTCCACGAGCAGTACTTC

abundance: -
j_gene: TRBJ1-2
v_gene: TRBV19
d_gene: -
CDR3aa: CASSPLTGSNGYTF
CDR3nt: TGTGCCAGTAGCCCACTAACAGGGTCGAATGGCTACACCTTC

abundance: -
j_gene: TRBJ2-3
v_gene: TRBV3-1/TRBV3-2
d_gene: -
CDR3aa: CASSQDPQGTQYF
CDR3nt: TGTGCCAGCAGCCAAGATCCCCAGGGGACGCAGTATTTT

abundance: -
j_gene: TRBJ2-2
v_gene: TRBV7-2
d_gene: -
CDR3aa: CASSLVAGTYTGELFF
CDR3nt: TGTGCCAGCAGCTTAGTCGCCGGGACCTACACCGGGGAGCTGTTTTTT

abundance: -
j_gene: TRBJ2-7
v_gene: TRBV7-9
d_gene: TRBD1
CDR3aa: CASSSGTGHHEQYF
CDR3nt: TGTGCCAGCAGCTCCGGGACAGGGCACCACGAGCAGTACTTC

abundance: -
j_gene: TRBJ2-7
v_gene: TRBV5-6
d_gene: -
CDR3aa: CASSLNLALAYEQYF
CDR3nt: TGTGCCAGCAGCTTGAACCTAGCCCTTGCCTACGAGCAGTACTTC

abundance: -
j_gene: TRBJ2-2
v_gene: TRBV4-1
d_gene: TRBD1
CDR3aa: CASSQGRQGALGGELFF
CDR3nt: TGCGCCAGCAGCCAAGGGAGACAGGGGGCGCTGGGCGGGGAGCTGTTTTTT

abundance: -
j_gene: TRBJ2-1
v_gene: TRBV6-4
d_gene: -
CDR3aa: CASSELAGYNEQFF
CDR3nt: TGTGCCAGCAGTGAGTTAGCAGGATACAATGAGCAGTTCTTC

abundance: -
j_gene: TRBJ1-3
v_gene: TRBV21-1
d_gene: -
CDR3aa: CASSKAGGGDRGLAGNTIYF
CDR3nt: TGTGCCAGCAGCAAAGCGGGGGGAGGGGACAGGGGATTAGCTGGAAACACCATATATTTT

abundance: -
j_gene: TRBJ1-2
v_gene: TRBV27
d_gene: -
CDR3aa: CASSYTPDYGYTF
CDR3nt: TGTGCCAGCAGTTACACCCCCGACTATGGCTACACCTTC

abundance: once
j_gene: TRBJ1-2
v_gene: TRBV5-6
d_gene: -
CDR3aa: CASSLVQAVGYTF
CDR3nt: TGTGCCAGCAGCTTGGTACAGGCAGTGGGCTACACCTTC

abundance: -
j_gene: TRBJ1-5
v_gene: TRBV5-6
d_gene: TRBD1
CDR3aa: CASSSRTGGLRQPQHF
CDR3nt: TGTGCCAGCAGCTCCCGGACAGGGGGCTTGAGGCAGCCCCAGCATTTT

abundance: once
j_gene: TRBJ1-6
v_gene: TRBV28
d_gene: -
CDR3aa: CASSPGYNSPLHF
CDR3nt: TGTGCCAGCAGTCCCGGCTATAATTCACCCCTCCACTTT

abundance: -
j_gene: TRBJ1-1
v_gene: TRBV5-6
d_gene: -
CDR3aa: CASTLEGNTEAFF
CDR3nt: TGTGCCAGCACCCTTGAAGGAAACACTGAAGCTTTCTTT

abundance: -
j_gene: TRBJ1-4
v_gene: TRBV19
d_gene: -
CDR3aa: CASSRMTGRNEKLFF
CDR3nt: TGTGCCAGTAGCCGCATGACGGGACGGAATGAAAAACTGTTTTTT

abundance: -
j_gene: TRBJ2-3
v_gene: TRBV7-8
d_gene: TRBD1
CDR3aa: CASSQGAGTQYF
CDR3nt: TGTGCCAGCAGCCAGGGGGCTGGTACGCAGTATTTT

abundance: -
j_gene: TRBJ2-7
v_gene: TRBV5-1
d_gene: TRBD1
CDR3aa: CASSLVGQGTWDEQYF
CDR3nt: TGCGCCAGCAGCTTGGTCGGACAGGGGACATGGGACGAGCAGTACTTC

abundance: -
j_gene: TRBJ1-2
v_gene: TRBV30
d_gene: TRBD1
CDR3aa: CAQGQGYGYTF
CDR3nt: TGTGCCCAGGGACAGGGGTATGGCTACACCTTC

abundance: -
j_gene: TRBJ1-5
v_gene: TRBV7-9
d_gene: -
CDR3aa: CASSATQSSNQPQHF
CDR3nt: TGTGCCAGCAGTGCAACACAGAGTAGCAATCAGCCCCAGCATTTT

abundance: -
j_gene: TRBJ1-2
v_gene: TRBV2
d_gene: -
CDR3aa: CASSPPEGAGYTF
CDR3nt: TGTGCCAGCAGTCCCCCGGAAGGGGCTGGCTACACCTTC

abundance: few
j_gene: TRBJ1-1
v_gene: TRBV7-9
d_gene: TRBD1
CDR3aa: CASSDMTGTTEAFF
CDR3nt: TGTGCCAGCAGCGACATGACAGGGACAACTGAAGCTTTCTTT

abundance: -
j_gene: TRBJ2-7
v_gene: TRBV7-2
d_gene: -
CDR3aa: CASAGTALREQYF
CDR3nt: TGTGCCAGCGCCGGGACTGCCCTTCGGGAGCAGTACTTC

abundance: few
j_gene: TRBJ2-3
v_gene: TRBV12-2
d_gene: -
CDR3aa: CASRSPPGTRDSTDTQYF
CDR3nt: TGTGCAAGTCGCTCACCCCCCGGGACACGAGATAGCACAGATACGCAGTATTTT

abundance: -
j_gene: TRBJ2-7
v_gene: TRBV11-2
d_gene: TRBD2
CDR3aa: CASSWTSETYEQYF
CDR3nt: TGTGCCAGCAGTTGGACTAGCGAGACCTACGAGCAGTACTTC

abundance: -
j_gene: TRBJ2-7
v_gene: TRBV18
d_gene: TRBD2
CDR3aa: CASSPTSGVSYEQYF
CDR3nt: TGTGCCAGCTCACCGACTAGCGGGGTCTCCTACGAGCAGTACTTC

abundance: -
j_gene: TRBJ1-4
v_gene: TRBV3-1/TRBV3-2
d_gene: -
CDR3aa: CASSQVFRTAGSNEKLFF
CDR3nt: TGTGCCAGCAGCCAAGTCTTTAGGACAGCTGGATCTAATGAAAAACTGTTTTTT

abundance: -
j_gene: TRBJ1-6
v_gene: TRBV7-2
d_gene: TRBD1
CDR3aa: CASSEGRTGGNSPLHF
CDR3nt: TGTGCCAGCAGCGAAGGGCGGACAGGGGGAAATTCACCCCTCCACTTT

abundance: -
j_gene: TRBJ2-5
v_gene: TRBV6-5
d_gene: -
CDR3aa: CASSYSLGTGSQYF
CDR3nt: TGTGCCAGCAGTTACTCGCTGGGTACGGGGAGCCAGTACTTC

abundance: -
j_gene: TRBJ1-2
v_gene: TRBV18
d_gene: -
CDR3aa: CASSHFESTSPRTNYGYTF
CDR3nt: TGTGCCAGCTCTCATTTTGAGAGTACCAGCCCTAGAACTAACTATGGCTACACCTTC

abundance: -
j_gene: TRBJ1-2
v_gene: TRBV3-1/TRBV3-2
d_gene: -
CDR3aa: CASSPDNLSYTF
CDR3nt: TGTGCCAGCAGCCCAGACAATCTGTCCTACACCTTC

abundance: once
j_gene: TRBJ1-1
v_gene: TRBV5-1
d_gene: -
CDR3aa: CASSLADGLNTEAFF
CDR3nt: TGCGCCAGCAGCTTGGCCGACGGGTTAAACACTGAAGCTTTCTTT

abundance: -
j_gene: TRBJ1-6
v_gene: TRBV6-5
d_gene: TRBD1
CDR3aa: CAGTRDRANNSPLHF
CDR3nt: TGTGCCGGCACACGGGACAGGGCAAATAATTCACCCCTCCACTTT

abundance: -
j_gene: TRBJ1-2
v_gene: TRBV11-2
d_gene: -
CDR3aa: CASSPGWGHRPYGYTF
CDR3nt: TGTGCCAGCAGCCCCGGCTGGGGACATCGCCCCTATGGCTACACCTTC

abundance: -
j_gene: TRBJ2-7
v_gene: TRBV18
d_gene: -
CDR3aa: CASSPNQARRYEQYF
CDR3nt: TGTGCCAGCTCACCTAACCAGGCCAGACGCTACGAGCAGTACTTC

abundance: -
j_gene: TRBJ2-7
v_gene: TRBV7-2
d_gene: -
CDR3aa: CASRGVSYEQYF
CDR3nt: TGTGCCAGCAGGGGAGTTTCCTACGAGCAGTACTTC

abundance: -
j_gene: TRBJ2-7
v_gene: TRBV27
d_gene: -
CDR3aa: CASSLDRTYEQYF
CDR3nt: TGTGCCAGCAGCCTTGACCGTACCTACGAGCAGTACTTC

abundance: -
j_gene: TRBJ2-7
v_gene: TRBV28
d_gene: -
CDR3aa: CASSSPGQVEQYF
CDR3nt: TGTGCCAGCAGTTCCCCGGGCCAAGTCGAGCAGTACTTC

abundance: -
j_gene: TRBJ1-1
v_gene: TRBV7-8
d_gene: TRBD1
CDR3aa: CASSLEWTGGKAFF
CDR3nt: TGTGCCAGCAGCTTAGAGTGGACAGGGGGCAAAGCTTTCTTT

abundance: -
j_gene: TRBJ2-1
v_gene: TRBV6-5
d_gene: TRBD2
CDR3aa: CASSSLAGDGNEQFF
CDR3nt: TGTGCCAGCAGTTCTCTAGCGGGAGACGGCAATGAGCAGTTCTTC

abundance: once
j_gene: TRBJ2-5
v_gene: TRBV7-9
d_gene: -
CDR3aa: CASSRGTQKGTQYF
CDR3nt: TGTGCCAGCAGCCGAGGGACACAAAAGGGGACCCAGTACTTC

abundance: -
j_gene: TRBJ1-1
v_gene: TRBV19
d_gene: -
CDR3aa: CASSIFGTEAFF
CDR3nt: TGTGCCAGTAGTATTTTTGGGACTGAAGCTTTCTTT

abundance: once
j_gene: TRBJ1-2
v_gene: TRBV5-1
d_gene: -
CDR3aa: CASSPTGNYGYTF
CDR3nt: TGCGCCAGCAGCCCCACGGGGAACTATGGCTACACCTTC

abundance: -
j_gene: TRBJ2-5
v_gene: TRBV5-1
d_gene: -
CDR3aa: CASSTGGLAAQETQYF
CDR3nt: TGCGCCAGCAGCACCGGGGGCTTAGCGGCCCAAGAGACCCAGTACTTC

abundance: once
j_gene: TRBJ1-5
v_gene: TRBV10-3
d_gene: -
CDR3aa: CAIQAPGSDQPQHF
CDR3nt: TGTGCCATCCAGGCCCCAGGGAGCGATCAGCCCCAGCATTTT

abundance: once
j_gene: TRBJ2-5
v_gene: TRBV7-9
d_gene: -
CDR3aa: CASSLVGVETQYF
CDR3nt: TGTGCCAGCAGCTTAGTTGGAGTGGAGACCCAGTACTTC

abundance: -
j_gene: TRBJ1-5
v_gene: TRBV6-6
d_gene: TRBD1
CDR3aa: CASSPDLAGQGINSNQPQHF
CDR3nt: TGTGCCAGCAGTCCGGACCTTGCAGGACAGGGGATAAATAGCAATCAGCCCCAGCATTTT

abundance: -
j_gene: TRBJ1-6
v_gene: TRBV7-2
d_gene: -
CDR3aa: CASSVQGDSPLHF
CDR3nt: TGTGCCAGCAGCGTACAGGGAGATTCACCCCTCCACTTT

abundance: -
j_gene: TRBJ2-4
v_gene: TRBV19
d_gene: -
CDR3aa: CASSIERMRGQKNIQYF
CDR3nt: TGTGCCAGTAGTATAGAACGGATGCGGGGGCAAAAAAACATTCAGTACTTC

abundance: -
j_gene: TRBJ1-2
v_gene: TRBV5-1
d_gene: TRBD1
CDR3aa: CASSVTGGNYGYTF
CDR3nt: TGCGCCAGCAGCGTGACAGGGGGGAACTATGGCTACACCTTC

abundance: -
j_gene: TRBJ2-7
v_gene: TRBV2
d_gene: TRBD2
CDR3aa: CASRGGTYEQYF
CDR3nt: TGTGCCAGCAGGGGAGGGACCTACGAGCAGTACTTC

abundance: -
j_gene: TRBJ1-6
v_gene: TRBV6-6
d_gene: -
CDR3aa: CASSYPGAGNNSPLHF
CDR3nt: TGTGCCAGCAGTTACCCTGGGGCAGGGAATAATTCACCCCTCCACTTT

abundance: -
j_gene: TRBJ2-3
v_gene: TRBV6-7
d_gene: -
CDR3aa: CASRLVRAAFTDTQYF
CDR3nt: TGTGCCAGCAGACTAGTGCGGGCGGCCTTCACAGATACGCAGTATTTT

abundance: -
j_gene: TRBJ1-3
v_gene: TRBV10-2
d_gene: TRBD1
CDR3aa: CASSPMGQAGDTIYF
CDR3nt: TGCGCCAGCAGTCCCATGGGACAGGCGGGGGACACCATATATTTT

abundance: once
j_gene: TRBJ2-5
v_gene: TRBV2
d_gene: TRBD1
CDR3aa: CASRDGQGGETQYF
CDR3nt: TGTGCCAGCAGGGATGGACAGGGGGGAGAGACCCAGTACTTC

abundance: -
j_gene: TRBJ2-4
v_gene: TRBV24-1
d_gene: TRBD1
CDR3aa: CATSEGTGGFRAKNIQYF
CDR3nt: TGTGCCACCAGTGAGGGGACAGGGGGCTTCAGGGCCAAAAACATTCAGTACTTC